Listed here are 19 T cell receptor beta chains from one sample, sequenced in a study of T cells in Graves' hyperthyroidism and ophthalmopathy. TCR beta CDR3 region amplification was performed from RNA transcripts. TCR CDR3 regions were first amplified by RT-PCR with HTBI primers. TCRdb processed the multiplex PCR reads anew with MiXCR; each CDR3 protein has one entry. Of 500,000 to 550,000 distinct CDR3 sequences listed, more than 20% are singletons. Sequencing was performed on blood. The receptors were sampled from a man in his late teens or twenties with Graves' hyperthyroidism.

This clonotype has ten or more counts. V is TRBV28 and J is TRBJ2-7; perhaps TRBD2 as D (5 bases). Looked up from germline, CDR1 is MDHEN and CDR2 is SYDVKM. Trimming removed 2 bases from V and 5 bases from J, with 7 bases in between. This CDR3 region has 12 residues. CDR3 nucleotide sequence: TGTGCCAGCAGTTTACAGCGGAACGAGCAGTACTTC. It yields the protein CASSLQRNEQYF.

Comments on this clonotype: The germline gene is not matched at one end of the junction; a read error may be the cause. The chain has TRBV20-1 and TRBJ1-1; D not certain. Germline V gives CDR1 DFQATT, CDR2 SNEGSKA (reference sequence). This CDR3 comprises 16 residues. The CDR3 region has the DNA TGCAGTGCCGGGCGTTGGACCGACACTTTGAACTCTGAAGCTTTCTTT. Translated, it gives CSAGRWTDTLNSEAFF.

This clonotype was picked up many times. This chain joins TRBV28 and TRBJ1-3; D is ambiguous. Germline-derived CDR1 and CDR2 are MDHEN and SYDVKM. The CDR3 contains 10 residues. The V end lost 7 bases, the J end lost 4 bases, and 2 bases lay between the germline ends. As DNA, the CDR3 is TGTGCCAGCACCGGAAACACCATATATTTT. Translating gives CASTGNTIYF. The variable domain in full, completed from reference TRBV28 and TRBJ1-3, reads DVKVTQSSRYLVKRTGEKVFLECVQDMDHENMFWYRQDPGLGLRLIYFSYDVKMKEKGDIPEGYSVSREKKERFSLILESASTNQTSMYLCASTGNTIYFGEGSWLTVV.

Comments on this clonotype: Just one base apart from a much larger clone, this may be a read error. The V gene is TRBV19, the J gene TRBJ2-7, with a tentative D call TRBD2 (6 bases). CDR3 length equals 15 residues. Germline V CDR1 and CDR2: LNHDA, SQIVND (reference sequence). CDR3: CASSYGGMAPYEHYF. The CDR3 DNA follows: TGTGCCAGTAGTTACGGCGGGATGGCCCCCTACGAGCATTACTTC.

This clonotype was seen ten or more times. This chain links TRBV2 with TRBJ1-5; TRBD1 matches 9 bases. Germline CDR1 SNHLY, CDR2 FYNNEI. V lost 5 bases to trimming and J lost 2 bases; unmatched junction nucleotides: 13. This CDR3 has 18 residues. CDR3 loop: CASSSSRTGVMGNQPQHF. For the CDR3, the DNA is TGTGCCAGCAGTTCATCTAGGACAGGGGTGATGGGCAATCAGCCCCAGCATTTT.

Many counts were recorded for this clonotype. The chain uses TRBV6-2 or TRBV6-3 and TRBJ2-7; unclear D gene. The CDR3 sequence is 14 residues long. Deletions cut 4 bases from V and 1 base from J, with 11 bases between. Germline V gene sequence: CDR1 MNHEY, CDR2 SVGEGT. CDR3 loop: CASSSYGRSYEQYF. For the CDR3, the DNA is TGTGCCAGCAGTTCCTACGGGCGATCCTACGAGCAGTACTTC.

The rearrangement joins TRBV6-1 to TRBJ2-7, with 7 bases that match TRBD1. Unmatched junction bases numbered 13, after V lost 6 bases and J lost 5 bases. CDR1 is MNHNS and CDR2 is SASEGT in the germline V gene. The CDR3 consists of 15 residues. The CDR3 DNA follows: TGTGCCAGCAGGGAGATTAAGACAGGGTTTGACGAGCAGTACTTC. Its protein is CASREIKTGFDEQYF.

This clonotype was counted at least ten times. This CDR3 is CASSAAGWNTEAFF. The CDR3 nucleotides read TGTGCCAGCAGTGCCGCGGGGTGGAACACTGAAGCTTTCTTT. The chain links TRBV9 to TRBJ1-1, with no clear D. CDR1 is SGDLS, CDR2 YYNGEE, per germline. This CDR3 has 14 amino acids. Deletions cut 5 bases from V and 1 base from J, with 12 bases between. Drawing the rest from reference TRBV9 and TRBJ1-1, the complete variable domain is DSGVTQTPKHLITATGQRVTLRCSPRSGDLSVYWYQQSLDQGLQFLIQYYNGEERAKGNILERFSAQQFPDLHSELNLSSLELGDSALYFCASSAAGWNTEAFFGQGTRLTVV.

This clonotype has a handful of counts. It may be a read error: a sequence one base away is much more abundant. The chain employs TRBV12-3 or TRBV12-4 and TRBJ2-5, with D perhaps TRBD1 (6 bases). This CDR3 has 15 amino acids. Trimming shortened V by 3 bases and J by 5 bases, and 16 bases separated the two germline ends. The CDR3 region has the DNA TGTGCCAGCAGTTTTGGGTACAGGGAACTGGAGACCCAGTACTTC. This translates into CASSFGYRELETQYF.

The table lists this clonotype with many counts. Compared with germline, one end of the junction differs, possibly owing to a read error. The rearrangement links TRBV12-3 or TRBV12-4 to TRBJ2-7, with TRBD1 matching over 8 bases. CDR3 size: 13 residues. CDR3 sequence reads: CANSLEDRDEQYF. The CDR3 nucleotides read TGTGCCAACAGTTTGGAGGACAGGGATGAGCAGTACTTC.

In this sample, this clonotype turned up a few times. The rearrangement links TRBV11-2 to TRBJ2-7; D is ambiguous. Trimming left V 0 bases short and J 0 bases short, with 9 bases between. Per germline, CDR1 SGHAT and CDR2 FQNNGV. This CDR3 is 15 amino acids long. The CDR3 loop is CASSLDPRPSYEQYF. The CDR3 DNA reads TGTGCCAGCAGCTTAGATCCCAGACCCTCCTACGAGCAGTACTTC. The variable domain in full, completed from reference TRBV11-2 and TRBJ2-7, reads EAGVAQSPRYKIIEKRQSVAFWCNPISGHATLYWYQQILGQGPKLLIQFQNNGVVDDSQLPKDRFSAERLKGVDSTLKIQPAKLEDSAVYLCASSLDPRPSYEQYFGPGTRLTVT.

This clonotype was recorded many times. The chain combines TRBV12-3 or TRBV12-4 with TRBJ1-6; 9 bases are a match to TRBD1. Losses at the gene ends were 2 bases for V and 6 bases for J; bases not matched to a gene: 11. The CDR3 totals 18 residues. In nucleotides, the CDR3 is TGTGCCAGCAGTTTACGCGGCGGGACAGGGAGGTTTAATTCACCCCTCCACTTT. The encoded protein is CASSLRGGTGRFNSPLHF.

This chain connects TRBV12-3 or TRBV12-4 to TRBJ1-2; TRBD1 matches 9 bases. CDR3 size: 15 residues. Trimming took 3 bases from V and 5 from J; bases not matched to a gene: 7. For the CDR3, the DNA is TGTGCCAGCAGTTTTCCCGGGACAGGGACTTATGGCTACACCTTC. Its protein product is CASSFPGTGTYGYTF.

At least ten counts were recorded for this clonotype. The V call is TRBV12-3 or TRBV12-4, the J call TRBJ2-5; D is undetermined. The ends were cut back, 6 bases at V and 5 bases at J, with 13 bases in the middle. The CDR3 contains 13 residues. This CDR3 reads CASSPNHGETQYF. Here the CDR3 DNA reads TGTGCCAGCAGCCCCAATCACGGGGAGACCCAGTACTTC.

The CDR3: CASSEAGGGSEAFF. The CDR3 DNA is TGTGCCAGCAGTGAAGCTGGAGGGGGTTCTGAAGCTTTCTTT. V gene TRBV6-1 combines with J gene TRBJ1-1, with D maybe TRBD1 (6 bases). There are 14 residues in the CDR3. V was pared by 0 bases and J by 6 bases, with 11 bases between. Germline assignment: CDR1 MNHNS and CDR2 SASEGT.

This clonotype occurred many times. This sequence joins TRBV11-3 and TRBJ2-7; 12 bases fit TRBD2. V lost 5 bases to trimming and J lost 6 bases; unmatched junction nucleotides: 5. CDR1 is SGHNT and CDR2 is YENEEA in the germline V gene. There are 14 residues in the CDR3. CDR3 protein: CASSQLAGGGEQYF. The CDR3 DNA follows: TGTGCCAGCAGCCAACTAGCGGGGGGCGGCGAGCAGTACTTC.

The V gene is TRBV20-1, the J gene TRBJ1-5, with D hard to call. The CDR3 extends over 9 amino acids. CDR1 DFQATT and CDR2 SNEGSKA come from the germline V gene (reference sequence). V was pared by 7 bases and J by 7 bases, with 5 bases between. The CDR3 loop reads CSVGQPQHF. The CDR3 DNA reads as TGCAGTGTTGGACAGCCCCAGCATTTT.

The table lists this clonotype with a count of one. This chain joins TRBV19 and TRBJ2-7, with TRBD1 identical over 8 bases. The germline CDR1 and CDR2 sequences are LNHDA and SQIVND (reference sequence). This CDR3 region has 16 residues. V gave up 4 bases and J gave up 2 bases; unmatched junction bases: 10. CDR3: CASSTRQGTRTYEQYF. CDR3 nucleotide sequence: TGTGCCAGTAGTACTAGACAGGGGACAAGGACCTACGAGCAGTACTTC.

The V gene is TRBV12-3 or TRBV12-4, the J gene TRBJ2-7; D is tentatively TRBD1 or TRBD2 (5 bases each). V gave up 5 bases and J gave up 6 bases, with 14 bases separating them. The CDR3 runs to 13 residues. The chain's CDR3 is CASSPGRDLEQYF. In DNA form, the CDR3 reads TGTGCCAGCAGTCCGGGACGCGATCTCGAGCAGTACTTC.